Only a few counts were recorded for the clone carrying this TCR beta chain. Its antigen is undetermined. The data originate from a study of CD8 T cells in ankylosing spondylitis. The study's findings and limits: Researchers report that disease-linked clones proved CD8+ and relatively rare in peripheral blood. Researchers reportedly found disease-linked clones significantly enriched in matched ankylosing spondylitis synovial fluid.

MiXCR, applied by TCRdb to the 5' RACE reads, yields one record per CDR3 protein. The sample contains fewer than 200,000 distinct CDR3 sequences, 15% to 20% of which appear only once. The CDR3 spans 15 residues. CDR1 and CDR2 (germline): KGHSH, LQKENI. V lost 3 bases and J lost 2; bases outside the gene matches: 4. The chain carries TRBV18 and TRBJ2-1; 7 bases align to TRBD2. The sample consisted of blood, either unsorted or a sorted T cell fraction (not recorded which). The origin of this receptor is a male donor under 30 with ankylosing spondylitis or in good health (not recorded which). CDR3 bases: TGTGCCAGCTCACCTACCGGGACTACCTACAATGAGCAGTTCTTC. Translating gives CASSPTGTTYNEQFF.